The 13 T cell receptor beta chains listed next were all sequenced from one sample in a study of blood T cell repertoires in COVID-19. Using immunoSEQ multiplex PCR, the repertoire was profiled, and TCRdb retains in-frame clones only, with some absent. The sample holds just under 95,000 clones, 80% seen once. Source material: peripheral blood. These receptors originate from a man in his fifties or sixties who had recovered from COVID-19.

The chain recombines TRBV18 with TRBJ2-5, with 7 bases that match TRBD2. This CDR3 has 13 residues. Unmatched junction bases numbered 1, after V lost 1 base and J lost 5 bases. Germline V lookup: CDR1 KGHSH, CDR2 LQKENI. The CDR3 DNA reads as TGTGCCAGCTCACCACGGGGAGGGGAGACCCAGTACTTC. Translation gives CASSPRGGETQYF.

This clone was counted a few times. The rearrangement links TRBV7-8 to TRBJ2-3, with a tentative D call TRBD1 (5 bases). The V gene lost 1 base and the J gene lost 4 bases, with 6 bases spanning the gap. Germline CDR1 is SGHVS and CDR2 is FQNEAQ. The CDR3 has 13 amino acids. CDR3 nucleotide sequence: TGTGCCAGCAGCTTAGTGGGGCCAGATACGCAGTATTTT. Protein product: CASSLVGPDTQYF.

This chain links TRBV24-1 with TRBJ2-3; no definite D call. The germline V and J ends were trimmed by 4 bases and 4 bases, with 8 bases remaining between them. Germline CDR1 reads KGHDR; CDR2 reads SFDVKD. The CDR3 totals 13 residues. In DNA, the CDR3 is TGTGCCACCAGTGAAGCGATCCCAGATACGCAGTATTTT. It specifies CATSEAIPDTQYF.

The chain is built from TRBV7-3 and TRBJ2-3; TRBD2 matches 10 bases. Germline V gives CDR1 SGHTA, CDR2 FQGTGA. With 1 base clipped from V and 4 bases from J, the junction kept 5 bases outside the gene matches. The CDR3 length is 16 residues. The CDR3 loop is CASSLMRLAGADTQYF. The CDR3 bases are TGTGCCAGCAGCTTAATGAGGCTAGCGGGGGCAGATACGCAGTATTTT.

The chain recombines TRBV19 with TRBJ2-7, with D uncertain. V lost 8 bases to trimming and J lost 0 bases, with 8 bases between them. Germline CDR1 and CDR2: LNHDA and SQIVND (reference sequence). This CDR3 spans 12 amino acids. The CDR3 protein is CASCTGSYEQYF. CDR3 DNA: TGTGCCAGTTGTACGGGCTCCTACGAGCAGTACTTC.

The chain employs TRBV24-1 and TRBJ2-3; tentatively, D is TRBD1 (6 bases). The CDR3 is 13 residues long. Trimming shortened V by 6 bases and J by 5 bases, and 11 bases separated the two germline ends. Per germline, CDR1 KGHDR and CDR2 SFDVKD. The CDR3 nucleotides read TGTGCCACCAGTCGGCAGGGGATAGATACGCAGTATTTT. Amino acids: CATSRQGIDTQYF.

The genes are TRBV5-8 and TRBJ1-3; 7 nucleotides align to TRBD1. The CDR3 sequence is 15 residues long. V was clipped by 7 bases and J by 0 bases; unmatched bases: 7. Germline V lookup: CDR1 SGHTS, CDR2 YDEGEE. CDR3 bases: TGTGCCAGCCGGTCGGGGACAGTCTCTGGAAACACCATATATTTT. This translates into CASRSGTVSGNTIYF.

The genes are TRBV25-1 and TRBJ2-6, with D perhaps matching TRBD1 (6 bases). CDR1 MGHDK and CDR2 SYGVNS come from the germline V gene. The CDR3 runs 15 residues. V lost 6 bases, J lost 2 bases, and 11 bases lay in between. The CDR3 DNA reads TGTGCCAGCAGCCAGGACAGACCTGGGGCCAACGTCCTGACTTTC. It encodes CASSQDRPGANVLTF.

The chain is built from TRBV7-2 and TRBJ1-2, with TRBD1 matching 7 bases. Trimming at V came to 0 bases and at J to 2 bases, leaving 3 bases not matched to a gene. Germline CDR1 is SGHTA and CDR2 is FQGNSA. This CDR3 has 15 amino acids. The CDR3 DNA reads TGTGCCAGCAGCTTAGCAGGGGGCGAGAACTATGGCTACACCTTC. Encoded protein: CASSLAGGENYGYTF.

The chain links TRBV12-3 or TRBV12-4 to TRBJ2-7; 8 nucleotides agree with TRBD1. The CDR3 consists of 13 residues. V lost 5 bases, J lost 3 bases, and 3 bases stayed unmatched. In DNA, the CDR3 is TGTGCCAGCAGTCATACAGGGGGCTACGAGCAGTACTTC. Amino acids: CASSHTGGYEQYF.

The rearrangement joins TRBV7-9 to TRBJ2-3; D call uncertain. The CDR3 sequence is 15 residues long. The V gene lost 1 base and the J gene lost 5 bases, with 13 bases spanning the gap. The V gene's germline CDR1 is SEHNR and CDR2 FQNEAQ (reference sequence). The CDR3: CASSLGAGSIDTQYF. As DNA, the CDR3 is TGTGCCAGCAGCTTAGGGGCTGGAAGTATAGATACGCAGTATTTT.

The chain is built from TRBV18 and TRBJ1-5, with TRBD1 identical over 9 bases. Germline CDR1 is KGHSH and CDR2 is LQKENI. This CDR3 comprises 16 residues. Losses at the gene ends were 6 bases for V and 6 bases for J; bases not matched to a gene: 12. CDR3 in amino acids: CASSQRQGGEAQPQHF. Written as DNA, the CDR3 is TGTGCCAGCTCTCAAAGACAGGGGGGAGAGGCTCAGCCCCAGCATTTT.

This clone was observed a handful of times. The chain has TRBV18 and TRBJ2-5, with D uncertain. The CDR3 is 13 residues long. The V end was cut by 0 bases, the J end by 5 bases, with 7 bases between. CDR1 and CDR2 (germline): KGHSH, LQKENI. CDR3 DNA sequence: TGTGCCAGCTCACCACCGACACGCGAGACCCAGTACTTC. Protein sequence: CASSPPTRETQYF.